The clone carrying this T cell receptor beta chain was seen a handful of times. The sample is drawn from a study of blood T cells in healthy people across ages. Germline V gives CDR1 MNHEY, CDR2 SVGEGT. Trimming at V came to 7 bases and at J to 1 base, leaving 3 bases not matched to a gene. The CDR3 runs to 15 residues. Through a sample-barcoded 5' primer and a J-beta primer mix, a second PCR was run for 7 to 11 cycles. TCRdb processed the 5' RACE reads anew with MiXCR; each CDR3 protein has one entry. The sample holds 450,000 to 600,000 distinct CDR3 sequences, about 25% seen once. In addition, the sample was reused for a study of T cells of mothers and their children.

V is TRBV6-2 or TRBV6-3 and J is TRBJ2-1, with 11 bases matching TRBD2. Specimen: blood. This clonotype was obtained from a boy younger than 10 in good health. Written as DNA, the CDR3 is TGTGCCAGCATCTTAGCGGGAGGGTCCTACAATGAGCAGTTCTTC. Encoded protein: CASILAGGSYNEQFF.